The T cell receptor (beta chain) under discussion was sequenced for a study of cytomegalovirus exposure and HLA in healthy donors (dated by TCRdb to 2016 to 2017). Some background on the complete study: According to a later analysis, one platform produced both the roughly 130 validation repertoires and the 730 or so repertoires of the first cohort. The study aimed to test whether signatures of past pathogen exposure could be identified by cataloging public T cell receptors. A separate validation cohort of 100 to 150 different subjects was used in addition to the roughly 720-subject first cohort. The study combined high-throughput TCR immunosequencing, statistical association of individual TCRs with disease status, and machine learning to predict cytomegalovirus infection status. General conclusions and limits of the study: Three of the identified cytomegalovirus-associated TCR beta chains were confirmed in vitro to be specific for cytomegalovirus antigens. The classifier was reported to diagnose cytomegalovirus status with high specificity and sensitivity in both the original and validation cohorts. It was suggested by the authors that the approach could potentially be generalized to other disease states and immunological phenotypes. In the study, 150 to 200 TCR beta chains were listed as associated with cytomegalovirus. Across donors, most TCR sequences were observed very rarely, whereas some public TCRs were present in many individuals. The validation cohort had no HLA typing available for a later analysis, so co-occurrence within that cohort was assessed over all 120 or so repertoires. Subsequent analysis determined that TCRs grouped into clusters in the first cohort also showed a tendency toward co-occurrence across the 130 or so validation repertoires, and 94% of cluster scores exceeded 0.

In the case of this clone: The antigen it recognizes is unknown. Base qualities are not at hand, and no much larger clone is one base apart.

The donors belonged to the validation cohort of about 120 subjects, which was separate from the 666-subject first cohort. Library preparation used the immunoSEQ multiplex PCR assay. The original methods were these. A statistical classification framework was built for diagnosing cytomegalovirus status from the catalog of TCR beta chain sequences. TCRdb provides this immuneACCESS table in a form limited to in-frame rearrangements. Some clones are lacking; in checked studies, under half of them reflect an unresolved V gene, and why the rest are absent is not known. V, J and clone size are those of that table, while D and trimming were read from the DNA. Here the sample has some 170,000 clones; around four fifths occur a single time. Clones ranked in the top ten supply around 2.4% of the sample. The TCR was taken from a young man in good health and CMV-seropositive. The sequencing input was PBMCs.

The sequence in DNA is TGTGCCAGCAGCAAAGGCGCGGGACAGGCCTCCTACGAGCAGTACTTC. Its protein product is CASSKGAGQASYEQYF. The rearrangement joined TRBV21-1 to TRBJ2-7; TRBD1, the table's D call, lacks a check against the DNA. TRBV21-1 is labeled a pseudogene. From the cysteine up to the phenylalanine, the CDR3 has a length of 16 residues. Only the CDR3 DNA stays, 48 bases, in frame from base 1.